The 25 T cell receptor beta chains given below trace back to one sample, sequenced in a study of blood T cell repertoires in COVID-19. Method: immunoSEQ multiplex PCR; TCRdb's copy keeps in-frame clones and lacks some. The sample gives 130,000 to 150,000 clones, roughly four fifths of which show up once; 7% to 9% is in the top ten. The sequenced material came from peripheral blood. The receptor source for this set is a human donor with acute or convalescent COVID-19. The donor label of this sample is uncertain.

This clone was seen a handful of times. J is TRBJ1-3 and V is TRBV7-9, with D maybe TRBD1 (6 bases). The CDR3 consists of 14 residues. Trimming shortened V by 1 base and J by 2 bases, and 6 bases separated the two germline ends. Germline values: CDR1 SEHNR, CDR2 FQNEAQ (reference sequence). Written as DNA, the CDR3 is TGTGCCAGCAGCTTAGACAGGGCTGGAAACACCATATATTTT. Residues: CASSLDRAGNTIYF.

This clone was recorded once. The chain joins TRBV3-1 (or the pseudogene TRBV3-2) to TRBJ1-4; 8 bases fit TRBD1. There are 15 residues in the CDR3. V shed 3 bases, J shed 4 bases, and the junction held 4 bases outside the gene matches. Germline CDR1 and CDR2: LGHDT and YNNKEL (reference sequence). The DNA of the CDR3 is TGTGCCAGCAGCCAGGGACAGGCGAATAATGAAAAACTGTTTTTT. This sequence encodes CASSQGQANNEKLFF.

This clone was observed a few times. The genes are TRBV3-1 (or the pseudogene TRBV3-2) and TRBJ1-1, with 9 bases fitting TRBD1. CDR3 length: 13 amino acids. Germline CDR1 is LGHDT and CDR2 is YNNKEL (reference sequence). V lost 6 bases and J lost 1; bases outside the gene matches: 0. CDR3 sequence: CASRGQGNTEAFF. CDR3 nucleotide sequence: TGTGCCAGCAGGGGACAGGGGAACACTGAAGCTTTCTTT.

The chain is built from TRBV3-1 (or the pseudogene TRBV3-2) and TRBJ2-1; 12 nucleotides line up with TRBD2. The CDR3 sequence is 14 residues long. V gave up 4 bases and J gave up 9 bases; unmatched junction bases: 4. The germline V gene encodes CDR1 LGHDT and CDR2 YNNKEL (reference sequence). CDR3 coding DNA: TGTGCCAGCAGCCTTGGACTAGCGGGGACTGAGCAGTTCTTC. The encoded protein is CASSLGLAGTEQFF.

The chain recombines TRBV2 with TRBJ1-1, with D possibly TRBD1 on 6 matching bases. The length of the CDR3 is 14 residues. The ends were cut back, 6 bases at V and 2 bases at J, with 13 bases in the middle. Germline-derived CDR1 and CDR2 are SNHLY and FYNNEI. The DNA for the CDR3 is TGTGCCAGCAGCCTGGGGGGGGCTAACACTGAAGCTTTCTTT. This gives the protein CASSLGGANTEAFF.

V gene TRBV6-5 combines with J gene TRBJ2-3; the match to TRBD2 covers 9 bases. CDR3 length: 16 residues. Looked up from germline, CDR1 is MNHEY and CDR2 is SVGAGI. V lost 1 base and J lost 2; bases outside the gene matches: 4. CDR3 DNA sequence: TGTGCCAGCAGTTACTTAGCGGGGGAAGACACAGATACGCAGTATTTT. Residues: CASSYLAGEDTDTQYF.

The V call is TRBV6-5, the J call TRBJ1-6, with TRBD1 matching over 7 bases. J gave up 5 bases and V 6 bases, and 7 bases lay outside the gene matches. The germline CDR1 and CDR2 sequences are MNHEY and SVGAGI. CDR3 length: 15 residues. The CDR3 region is CASRPKGANNSPLHF. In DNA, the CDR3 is TGTGCCAGCAGGCCCAAGGGGGCGAATAATTCACCCCTCCACTTT.

CDR3 coding DNA: TGCAGCGTCGCTTCAGGGGGCGAGCAGTACGTC. Translated, it gives CSVASGGEQYV. The V call is TRBV29-1, the J call TRBJ2-7; the match to TRBD1 covers 7 bases. Germline CDR1 and CDR2: SQVTM and ANQGSEA. Losses at the gene ends were 6 bases for V and 6 bases for J; bases not matched to a gene: 5. This CDR3 is built from 11 residues.

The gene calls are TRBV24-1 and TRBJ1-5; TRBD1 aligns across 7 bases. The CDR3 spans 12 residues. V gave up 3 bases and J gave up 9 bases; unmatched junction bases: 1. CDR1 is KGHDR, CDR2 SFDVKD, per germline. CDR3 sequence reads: CATSDPGGPQHF. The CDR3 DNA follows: TGTGCCACCAGTGATCCAGGGGGGCCCCAGCATTTT.

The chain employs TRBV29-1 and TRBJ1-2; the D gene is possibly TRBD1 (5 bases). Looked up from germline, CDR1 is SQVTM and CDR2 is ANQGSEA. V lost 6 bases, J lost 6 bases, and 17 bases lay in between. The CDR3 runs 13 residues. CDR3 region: CSVAAAGKDGYTF. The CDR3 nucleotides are TGCAGCGTCGCGGCAGCAGGGAAGGATGGCTACACCTTC.

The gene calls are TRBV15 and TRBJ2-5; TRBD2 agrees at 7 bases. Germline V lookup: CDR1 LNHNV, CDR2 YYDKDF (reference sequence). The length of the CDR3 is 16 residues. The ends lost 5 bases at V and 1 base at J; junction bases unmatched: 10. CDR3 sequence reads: CATSRETSEFQETQYF. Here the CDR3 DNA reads TGTGCCACCAGCCGCGAAACTAGCGAATTCCAAGAGACCCAGTACTTC.

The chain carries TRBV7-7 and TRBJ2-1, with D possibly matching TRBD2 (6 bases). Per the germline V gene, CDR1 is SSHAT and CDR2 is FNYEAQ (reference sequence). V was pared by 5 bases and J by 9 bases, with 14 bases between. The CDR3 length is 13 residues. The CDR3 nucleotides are TGTGCCAGCAGCGTCACAAGGGGAGGTGAGCAGTTCTTC. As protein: CASSVTRGGEQFF. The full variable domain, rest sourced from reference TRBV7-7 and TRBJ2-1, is GAGVSQSPRYKVTKRGQDVTLRCDPISSHATLYWYQQALGQGPEFLTYFNYEAQPDKSGLPSDRFSAERPEGSISTLTIQRTEQRDSAMYRCASSVTRGGEQFFGPGTRLTVL.

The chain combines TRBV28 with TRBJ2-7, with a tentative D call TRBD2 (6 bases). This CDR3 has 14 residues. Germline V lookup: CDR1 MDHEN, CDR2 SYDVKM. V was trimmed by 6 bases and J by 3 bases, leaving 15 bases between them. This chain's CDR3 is CASSQGLGGYEQYV. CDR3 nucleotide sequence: TGTGCCAGCAGCCAAGGCCTCGGGGGCTACGAGCAGTACGTC.

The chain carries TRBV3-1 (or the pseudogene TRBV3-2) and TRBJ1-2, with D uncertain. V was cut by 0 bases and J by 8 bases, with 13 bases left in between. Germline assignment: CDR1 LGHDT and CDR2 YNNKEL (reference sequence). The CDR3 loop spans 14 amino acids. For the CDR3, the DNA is TGTGCCAGCAGCCAAGATTGGGCGGGCAGAGGCTACACCTTC. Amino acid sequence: CASSQDWAGRGYTF.

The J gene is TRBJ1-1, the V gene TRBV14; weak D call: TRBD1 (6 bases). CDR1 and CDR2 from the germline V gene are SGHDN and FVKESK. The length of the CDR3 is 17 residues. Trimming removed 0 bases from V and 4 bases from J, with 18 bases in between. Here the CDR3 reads CASSQENQGQWVTEAFF. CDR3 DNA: TGTGCCAGCAGCCAAGAAAACCAGGGGCAGTGGGTCACTGAAGCTTTCTTT.

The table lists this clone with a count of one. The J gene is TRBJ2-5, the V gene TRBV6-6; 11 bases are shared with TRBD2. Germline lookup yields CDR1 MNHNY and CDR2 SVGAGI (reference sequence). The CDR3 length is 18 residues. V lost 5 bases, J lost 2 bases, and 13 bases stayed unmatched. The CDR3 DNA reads TGTGCCAGCAGTCAACGGGGACTAGCGGACATCCGTCAAGAGACCCAGTACTTC. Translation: CASSQRGLADIRQETQYF.

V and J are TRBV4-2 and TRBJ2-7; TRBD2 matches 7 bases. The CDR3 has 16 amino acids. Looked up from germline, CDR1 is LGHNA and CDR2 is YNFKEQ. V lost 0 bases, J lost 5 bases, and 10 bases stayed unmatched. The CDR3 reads CASSQEGGTLGNEQYF. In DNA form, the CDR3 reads TGTGCCAGCAGCCAAGAGGGAGGGACCTTGGGGAACGAGCAGTACTTC.

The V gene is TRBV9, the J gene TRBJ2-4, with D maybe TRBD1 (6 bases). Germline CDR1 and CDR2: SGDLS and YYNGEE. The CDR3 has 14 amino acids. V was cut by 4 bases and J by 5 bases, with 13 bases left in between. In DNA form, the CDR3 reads TGTGCCAGCAGCCCCGGACAGCCTCAAAACATTCAGTACTTC. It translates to CASSPGQPQNIQYF.

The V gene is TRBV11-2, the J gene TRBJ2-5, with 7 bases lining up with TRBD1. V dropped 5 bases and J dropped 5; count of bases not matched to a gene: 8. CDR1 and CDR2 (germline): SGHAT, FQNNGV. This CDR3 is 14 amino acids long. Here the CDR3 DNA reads TGTGCCAGCAGCCCCGACAGGGCCCGGGAGACCCAGTACTTC. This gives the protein CASSPDRARETQYF.

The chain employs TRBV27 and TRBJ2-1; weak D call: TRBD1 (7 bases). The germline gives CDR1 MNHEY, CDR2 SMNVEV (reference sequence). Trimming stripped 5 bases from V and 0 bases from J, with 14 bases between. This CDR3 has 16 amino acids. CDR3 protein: CASSPRQGLSYNEQFF. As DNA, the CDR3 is TGTGCCAGCAGTCCGCGACAGGGACTCTCCTACAATGAGCAGTTCTTC.

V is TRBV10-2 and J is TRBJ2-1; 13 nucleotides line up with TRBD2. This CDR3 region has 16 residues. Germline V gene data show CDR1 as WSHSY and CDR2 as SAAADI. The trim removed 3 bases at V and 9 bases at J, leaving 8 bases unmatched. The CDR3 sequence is CASSDDFGLAGVEQFF. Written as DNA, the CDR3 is TGCGCCAGCAGTGACGATTTCGGACTAGCGGGGGTTGAGCAGTTCTTC.

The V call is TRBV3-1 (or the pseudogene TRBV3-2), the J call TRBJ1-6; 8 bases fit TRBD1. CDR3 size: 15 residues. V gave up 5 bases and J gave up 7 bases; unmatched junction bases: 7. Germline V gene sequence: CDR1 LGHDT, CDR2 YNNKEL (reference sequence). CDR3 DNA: TGTGCCAGCAGCTCAGATACAGGGGGGAATTCACCCCTCCACTTT. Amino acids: CASSSDTGGNSPLHF.

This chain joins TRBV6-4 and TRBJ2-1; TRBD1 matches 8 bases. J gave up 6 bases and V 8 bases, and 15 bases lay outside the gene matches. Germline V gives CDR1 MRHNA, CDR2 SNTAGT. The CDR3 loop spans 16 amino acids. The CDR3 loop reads CASRRGPGQVGNEQFF. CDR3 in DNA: TGTGCCAGCCGCCGCGGCCCGGGACAGGTTGGCAATGAGCAGTTCTTC.

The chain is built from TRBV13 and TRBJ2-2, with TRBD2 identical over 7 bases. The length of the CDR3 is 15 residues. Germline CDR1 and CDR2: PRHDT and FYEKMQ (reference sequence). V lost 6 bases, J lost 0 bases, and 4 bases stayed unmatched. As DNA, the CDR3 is TGTGCCAGCAGTTCCGGGGGGACGAACACCGGGGAGCTGTTTTTT. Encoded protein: CASSSGGTNTGELFF.

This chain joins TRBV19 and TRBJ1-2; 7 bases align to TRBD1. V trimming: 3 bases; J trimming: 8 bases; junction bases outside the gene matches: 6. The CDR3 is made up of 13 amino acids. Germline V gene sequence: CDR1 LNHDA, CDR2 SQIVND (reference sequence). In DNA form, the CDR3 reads TGTGCCAGTAGTATGTTCACAGGGGACGGCTACACCTTC. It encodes CASSMFTGDGYTF.